What follows describes a single T cell receptor beta chain. This clone has just one count. Its antigen is still unknown. No much larger clone exists at a distance of one base, and base qualities are not known. Looking up the germline V gene yields CDR1 MNHNS and CDR2 SASEGT. There are 13 amino acids in the CDR3, from cysteine to phenylalanine inclusive. The retained sequence is limited to the CDR3, 39 bases, with the frame set at the first base. V drops 3 bases and J drops 4 bases, leaving 9 bases in between. Patients with a history of autoimmune disease or receiving systemic immunosuppression were excluded from the trial. Peripheral blood for TCR sequencing was drawn from every dose cohort at baseline, at cycle 4 day 1 and at cycle 7 day 1. The samples were drawn from a first-in-human, open-label, multicenter phase I dose-escalation trial of ivuxolimab. Adults with locally advanced or metastatic melanoma, renal cell carcinoma, hepatocellular carcinoma or head and neck squamous cell carcinoma were enrolled in the trial. Before TCR sequencing, CD4+ T cells and CD8+ T cells were sorted from peripheral blood as separate populations.

This entry is derived from a study of OX40 agonist ivuxolimab in advanced cancers. With regard to the full study: Ivuxolimab was a fully human IgG2 agonistic monoclonal antibody targeting the costimulatory receptor OX40 (CD134). Prior anti-PD-1, anti-PD-L1 or anti-CTLA-4 therapy was permitted, and checkpoint inhibitors had been received by roughly two fifths of dose-escalation patients. The monotherapy dose-escalation portion (N ≈ 50 patients) of the phase I ivuxolimab trial is reported in the paper. Peripheral TCRbeta sequencing was intended to test whether TCR sequence diversity was altered and clonal T-cell expansion was caused by ivuxolimab. Three dose-escalation patients achieved partial responses, one with hepatocellular carcinoma and two with cutaneous melanoma. In the dose-escalation cohort, approximately 82% of patients were male, and the mean age was around 60 years, with a range of roughly 23 to 85. Of the 50 to 55 patients in dose escalation, about 20 had hepatocellular carcinoma, about 15 had melanoma, 9 had renal cell carcinoma and 9 had head and neck cancer. Intravenous ivuxolimab was administered to patients every 2 weeks at six dose levels: 0.01, 0.1, 0.3, 1.5, 3 and 10 mg/kg.

Broader findings and caveats from the paper: At doses from 0.1 to 3.0 mg/kg, clonal expansion was seen in both CD4+ and CD8+ blood T cells between baseline and week 6. Antigen specificity was not determined for the clonally expanded peripheral T cells. In the 0.1-3.0 mg/kg groups, partial responders were among the patients with the lowest normalized peripheral clonal expansion, particularly in CD8+ T cells. Low levels of normalized T-cell clonal expansion were also seen in some patients who did not respond. After ivuxolimab, expanded clones were on average more numerous among CD8+ T cells than among CD4+ T cells.

Genomic DNA was extracted from sorted cells for sequencing of the TCRbeta CDR3 region. The immunoSEQ Assay was used to sequence the TCRbeta CDR3 regions. In its TCRdb copy, this immuneACCESS table keeps in-frame sequences only and misses some clones. Where compared with another copy, unresolved V genes explain less than half of these, and the others have no known cause. The sample includes 55,000 to 85,000 clones, with around 90% observed a single time. In total, the top ten clones hold around 7.3% of the sample. The rearranged segments are TRBV6-1 and TRBJ1-2; a confident D gene designation cannot be given. The specimen comprised CD4+ or CD8+ T cells sorted from blood, sampled in a trial of the OX40 agonist ivuxolimab. This sequence was found in an adult with an advanced solid tumor such as melanoma, head and neck, liver or kidney cancer. The sequenced DNA is TGTGCCAGCAGTGAGGCACCGTTCTATGGCTACACCTTC. It translates as CASSEAPFYGYTF.